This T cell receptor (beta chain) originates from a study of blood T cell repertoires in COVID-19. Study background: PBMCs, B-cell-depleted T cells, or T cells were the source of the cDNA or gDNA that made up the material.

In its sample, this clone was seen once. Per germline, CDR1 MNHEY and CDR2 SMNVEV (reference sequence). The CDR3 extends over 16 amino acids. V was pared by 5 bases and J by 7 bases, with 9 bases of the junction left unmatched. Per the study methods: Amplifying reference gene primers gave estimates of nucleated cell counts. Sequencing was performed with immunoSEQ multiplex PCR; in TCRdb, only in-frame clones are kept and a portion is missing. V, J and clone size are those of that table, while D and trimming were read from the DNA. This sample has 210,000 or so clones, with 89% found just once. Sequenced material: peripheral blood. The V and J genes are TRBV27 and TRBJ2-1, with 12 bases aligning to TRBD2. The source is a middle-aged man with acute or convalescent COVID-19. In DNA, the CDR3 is TGTGCCAGCAGTCCCCTCCCTAGCGGGGGGGCAAATGAGCAGTTCTTC. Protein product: CASSPLPSGGANEQFF.